Reported below is one TCR beta chain. All glioblastoma patients lacked an isocitrate dehydrogenase mutation. Deletions cut 7 bases from V and 2 bases from J, with 9 bases between. This CDR3 is built from 12 residues. CDR1 SQVTM and CDR2 ANQGSEA come from the germline V gene. The primer mix had 60 V beta and 13 J beta primers. Sequencing used immunoSEQ multiplex PCR; TCRdb keeps in-frame clones, though not all of them. Of tens of thousands of clones in the sample, around four fifths were seen once. This record belongs to a study of glioma-infiltrating T cells after dendritic cell vaccination. The genes are TRBV29-1 and TRBJ2-1, with D unresolved. The sequence came from a human donor with glioblastoma. This specimen was blood, taken before dendritic cell vaccination. The CDR3 DNA reads TGCAGCGCCAGATACCCCTACAATGAGCAGTTCTTC. Its protein product is CSARYPYNEQFF.